This paragraph reports one TCR beta chain. MiXCR, applied by TCRdb to the RT-PCR reads, yields one record per CDR3 protein. The sample yields around 790,000 distinct CDR3 sequences, around 20% seen once. This specimen belongs to a study of response to subunit inactivated influenza vaccine. Germline assignment: CDR1 KGHSH and CDR2 LQKENI. The CDR3 length is 16 residues. V was cut by 3 bases and J by 0 bases, with 12 bases left in between. The material was PBMCs from blood, obtained more than 4 days after vaccination. The chain couples TRBV18 to TRBJ1-5; the D is unclear. This clonotype was obtained from a man over 45 who received an inactivated influenza vaccine. In nucleotides, the CDR3 is TGTGCCAGCTCACCCCCGGGGTCGGGTAGCAATCAGCCCCAGCATTTT. This codes for CASSPPGSGSNQPQHF.